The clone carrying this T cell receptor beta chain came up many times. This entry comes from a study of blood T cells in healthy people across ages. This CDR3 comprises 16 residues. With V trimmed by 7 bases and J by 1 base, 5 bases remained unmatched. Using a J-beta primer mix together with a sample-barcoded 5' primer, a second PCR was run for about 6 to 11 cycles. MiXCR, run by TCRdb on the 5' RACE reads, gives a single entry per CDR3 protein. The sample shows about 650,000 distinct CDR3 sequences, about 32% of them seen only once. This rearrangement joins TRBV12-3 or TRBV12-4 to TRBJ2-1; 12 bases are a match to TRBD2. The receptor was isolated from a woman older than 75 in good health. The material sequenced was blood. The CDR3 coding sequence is TGTGCCAGCATCACTAGCGGGGGGATATCCTACAATGAGCAGTTCTTC. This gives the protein CASITSGGISYNEQFF.